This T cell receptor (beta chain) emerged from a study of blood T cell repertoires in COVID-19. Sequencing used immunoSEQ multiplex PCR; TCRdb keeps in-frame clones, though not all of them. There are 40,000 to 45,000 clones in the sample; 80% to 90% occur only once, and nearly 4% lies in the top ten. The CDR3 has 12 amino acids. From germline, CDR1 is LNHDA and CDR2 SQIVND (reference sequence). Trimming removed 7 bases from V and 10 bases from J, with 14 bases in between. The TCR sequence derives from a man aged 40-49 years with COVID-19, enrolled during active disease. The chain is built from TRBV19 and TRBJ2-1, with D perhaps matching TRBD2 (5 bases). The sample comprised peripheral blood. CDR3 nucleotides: TGTGCCAGTACCCTAAACTCGGGAGAGCAGTTCTTC. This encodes CASTLNSGEQFF. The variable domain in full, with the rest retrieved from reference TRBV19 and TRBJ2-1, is DGGITQSPKYLFRKEGQNVTLSCEQNLNHDAMYWYRQDPGQGLRLIYYSQIVNDFQKGDIAEGYSVSREKKESFPLTVTSAQKNPTAFYLCASTLNSGEQFFGPGTRLTVL.